The rows below give T cell receptor beta chains drawn from one sample of a study of technical replicates of blood from a handful of donors. Assay: immunoSEQ multiplex PCR; the TCRdb copy retains only in-frame clones and omits some. The sample contains about 68,000 clones, about 97% of which appear only once. The sequenced material came from T cells isolated from PBMCs. Source of these receptors: a human donor in good health. CDR3s include the opening cysteine and the closing phenylalanine or tryptophan.

18	TRBJ2-6	TRBV9	CASSVEGTSLTGANVLTF
12	TRBJ1-2	TRBV27	CASSLSLGGSTF
12	TRBJ1-1	TRBV11-2	CASSFGTGEAFF
12	TRBJ1-1	TRBV5-1	CASRQGNTEAFF
14	TRBJ2-7	TRBV19	CASSRSGGSYEQYF
12	TRBJ1-2	TRBV28	CASSLGQRGYTF
13	TRBJ2-1	TRBV15	CATSLQGEREQFF
15	TRBJ1-1	TRBV11-3	CASSLAFLQGTGAFF
14	TRBJ1-2	TRBV19	CASSLDTESYGYTF
15	TRBJ2-5	TRBV15	CATSSSAGALETQYF
16	TRBJ2-2	TRBV7-2	CASSLAPPSIGGELFF
17	TRBJ2-3	TRBV7-9	CASFGGGGQGFIDTQYF
16	TRBJ2-1	TRBV4-1	CASSHVNLVYYNEQFF